This TCR beta chain comes out of a study of Graves' ophthalmopathy and Graves' hyperthyroidism. Overall study results and limits: The model predicted ophthalmopathy progression with 60% to 71% sensitivity and under 75% specificity. In blood appeared most of the expanded thyroid clonotypes whose frequency exceeded 0.001.

The hyperthyroidism patients had a new diagnosis of under 2 months' duration and were aged 18 to 65. Exclusion covered patients with other autoimmune diseases or uncontrolled infections (as well as pregnancy or lactation). In its sample, this clonotype was seen many times. Antigen: not known. V lost 4 bases and J lost 3; bases outside the gene matches: 7. Germline lookup yields CDR1 SNHLY and CDR2 FYNNEI. The CDR3 extends over 15 amino acids. RNA served as the template for amplifying TCR beta CDR3 regions. HTBI-primed first-round RT-PCR preceded second-round multiplex PCR. MiXCR, run by TCRdb on the multiplex PCR reads, gives a single entry per CDR3 protein. The table has some 360,000 distinct CDR3 sequences, 17% seen once; the top ten hold roughly 2.6%.

The source is an adult woman with stable Graves' hyperthyroidism. The chain links TRBV2 to TRBJ2-5; 8 bases fit TRBD2. Material: peripheral blood. The CDR3 region has the DNA TGTGCCAGCAGTGGCTATAGCGGGGCCGAAGAGACCCAGTACTTC. Translated, it gives CASSGYSGAEETQYF.